Following are 9 T cell receptor beta chains from one sample sequenced in a study of blood T cell repertoires in COVID-19. Sequencing used immunoSEQ multiplex PCR; TCRdb keeps in-frame clones, though not all of them. The profile shows some 180,000 clones, around 80% of them singletons. The sample consisted of PBMCs or T cells enriched from blood (not recorded which). These receptors originate from a woman aged 70-85 years in a cohort exposed to, infected with or recovered from COVID-19 (not recorded which).

This chain joins TRBV5-4 and TRBJ2-1; 12 bases are shared with TRBD1. The length of the CDR3 is 14 residues. The germline CDR1 and CDR2 sequences are SGHNT and YYREEE (reference sequence). Trimming cost V 4 bases and J 7 bases; bases outside gene matches: 3. The DNA for the CDR3 is TGTGCCAGCAGCGGGACAGGGGGCGGGAATGAGCAGTTCTTC. It yields the protein CASSGTGGGNEQFF.

The J gene is TRBJ1-3, the V gene TRBV2; the D is unclear. Looked up from germline, CDR1 is SNHLY and CDR2 is FYNNEI. The CDR3 has 12 residues. Trimming took 6 bases from V and 7 from J, leaving 10 bases between them. The CDR3 DNA reads as TGTGCCAGCAGGGATCGAGGGAACACCATATATTTT. Encoded protein: CASRDRGNTIYF.

This sequence joins TRBV5-6 and TRBJ2-5; D is ambiguous. V lost 4 bases to trimming and J lost 5 bases, with 12 bases between them. Germline CDR1 SGHDT, CDR2 YYEEEE. This CDR3 has 13 residues. The CDR3 DNA follows: TGTGCCAGCAGCCCAAAGTTGGAGGAGACCCAGTACTTC. Amino acid sequence: CASSPKLEETQYF.

The chain uses TRBV7-2 and TRBJ1-3; 9 bases map to TRBD1. The germline V gene has CDR1 SGHTA and CDR2 FQGNSA. There are 15 residues in the CDR3. J was trimmed by 0 bases and V by 5 bases; bases with no gene match: 2. The CDR3 is CASSRDRASGNTIYF. The CDR3, as DNA: TGTGCCAGCAGCAGGGACAGGGCCTCTGGAAACACCATATATTTT. Supplemented by reference TRBV7-2 and TRBJ1-3, the full variable domain reads GAGVSQSPSNKVTEKGKDVELRCDPISGHTALYWYRQSLGQGLEFLIYFQGNSAPDKSGLPSDRFSAERTGGSVSTLTIQRTQQEDSAVYLCASSRDRASGNTIYFGEGSWLTVV.

This chain links TRBV7-9 with TRBJ2-3, with 11 bases that match TRBD1. Germline CDR1 SEHNR, CDR2 FQNEAQ (reference sequence). V was clipped by 3 bases and J by 5 bases; unmatched bases: 7. The CDR3 is made up of 16 amino acids. The CDR3 DNA sequence: TGTGCCAGCAGCTTGGTCGGACAGGGGGCTCGAGATACGCAGTATTTT. It codes for CASSLVGQGARDTQYF.

The chain is built from TRBV6-5 and TRBJ2-7; 7 nucleotides agree with TRBD2. This CDR3 contains 16 residues. Germline V CDR1 and CDR2: MNHEY, SVGAGI. V lost 0 bases to trimming and J lost 0 bases; unmatched junction nucleotides: 5. This CDR3 is CASSYSILADSYEQYF. The CDR3 DNA reads as TGTGCCAGCAGTTACTCGATTCTAGCGGACTCCTACGAGCAGTACTTC.

This chain uses TRBV27 with TRBJ2-7, with a possible D match to TRBD2 (5 bases). CDR1 is MNHEY, CDR2 SMNVEV, per germline (reference sequence). The ends were cut back, 4 bases at V and 2 bases at J, with 12 bases in the middle. The CDR3 sequence is 14 residues long. CDR3 region: CASSYLLGAYEQYF. In DNA form, the CDR3 reads TGTGCCAGCAGTTATCTCCTCGGGGCCTACGAGCAGTACTTC.

V and J are TRBV28 and TRBJ2-6, with 9 bases aligning to TRBD1. Germline CDR1 reads MDHEN; CDR2 reads SYDVKM. The CDR3 spans 19 residues. V shed 2 bases and J 4 bases; nucleotides not matched to a gene: 12. CDR3 in amino acids: CASSLRRDRESLGANVLTF. The CDR3 DNA is TGTGCCAGCAGTTTACGACGGGACAGGGAATCTTTGGGGGCCAACGTCCTGACTTTC.

The rearrangement links TRBV7-8 to TRBJ2-7; TRBD1 matches at 8 bases. Germline CDR1 is SGHVS and CDR2 is FQNEAQ. V shed 5 bases and J 2 bases; nucleotides not matched to a gene: 2. This CDR3 contains 13 residues. In DNA, the CDR3 is TGTGCCAGCAGCCGGGACAGGACCTACGAGCAGTACTTC. Translated, it gives CASSRDRTYEQYF.